Presented here are 18 T cell receptor beta chains from one specimen sequenced in a study of Graves' ophthalmopathy and Graves' hyperthyroidism. Amplification targeted the TCR beta CDR3 regions, with RNA transcripts as the source material. Following a first-round RT-PCR that used HTBI primers, a second-round multiplex PCR was carried out. TCRdb ran MiXCR on the multiplex PCR reads and lists one entry per CDR3 protein. The repertoire holds approximately 640,000 distinct CDR3 sequences, about 40% seen once, with around 3.3% in the top ten. Sequences were obtained from peripheral blood. The receptors stem from an adult man with Graves' ophthalmopathy.

This chain links TRBV24-1 with TRBJ1-5; D is undetermined. Germline values: CDR1 KGHDR, CDR2 SFDVKD. CDR3 length: 9 residues. Deletions cut 5 bases from V and 15 bases from J, with 7 bases between. CDR3 DNA: TGTGCCACCAGTGCGGGATGGCATTTT. Encoded protein: CATSAGWHF.

The chain joins TRBV9 to TRBJ1-4, with no clear D. V was shortened by 4 bases and J by 4 bases, with 20 bases between the two germline ends. The CDR3 consists of 17 residues. Germline CDR1 and CDR2: SGDLS and YYNGEE. This chain's CDR3 is CASSIDSGQEDNEKLFF. The DNA for the CDR3 is TGTGCCAGCAGCATTGACTCCGGGCAAGAGGATAATGAAAAACTGTTTTTT.

The rearrangement links TRBV15 to TRBJ2-7, with 13 bases matching TRBD2. With 2 bases clipped from V and 2 bases from J, the junction kept 6 bases outside the gene matches. CDR3 length: 17 amino acids. The germline gives CDR1 LNHNV, CDR2 YYDKDF (reference sequence). The DNA of the CDR3 is TGTGCCACCAGCAGACCCAAGGGACTAGCGGGACCCTACGAGCAGTACTTC. Its translation: CATSRPKGLAGPYEQYF. The full variable domain, completed using reference TRBV15 and TRBJ2-7, is DAMVIQNPRYQVTQFGKPVTLSCSQTLNHNVMYWYQQKSSQAPKLLFHYYDKDFNNEADTPDNFQSRRPNTSFCFLDIRSPGLGDTAMYLCATSRPKGLAGPYEQYFGPGTRLTVT.

Comment on this clonotype: With a much larger clone just one base away, this may be a read error. The chain joins TRBV10-3 to TRBJ1-5; a possible D gene is TRBD1 (6 bases). V gave up 7 bases and J gave up 5 bases, with 15 bases separating them. CDR3 length: 14 amino acids. Per the germline V gene, CDR1 is ENHRY and CDR2 is SYGVKD. CDR3 loop: CAIIPDSLHQPQHF. CDR3 nucleotides: TGTGCCATCATTCCGGACAGTCTGCATCAGCCCCAGCATTTT.

This clonotype was detected only a few times. The chain has TRBV10-3 and TRBJ2-3; 8 positions agree with TRBD1. Per the germline V gene, CDR1 is ENHRY and CDR2 is SYGVKD. V lost 6 bases, J lost 3 bases, and 8 bases stayed unmatched. The CDR3 totals 15 residues. CDR3 sequence reads: CAISPRTGPTDTQYF. CDR3 sequence (DNA): TGTGCCATCAGCCCTAGGACAGGGCCGACAGATACGCAGTATTTT.

The rearrangement links TRBV7-2 to TRBJ2-3; TRBD2 aligns across 10 bases. V trimming: 5 bases; J trimming: 10 bases; junction bases outside the gene matches: 15. The germline gives CDR1 SGHTA, CDR2 FQGNSA. The CDR3 consists of 16 residues. CDR3 in DNA: TGTGCCAGCAGCCTATTGTCAGCGGGGGGGCCAGGCTCGCAGTATTTT. It encodes CASSLLSAGGPGSQYF.

This rearrangement joins TRBV7-9 to TRBJ1-3; D not resolved. Deletions cut 5 bases from V and 0 bases from J, with 11 bases between. CDR3 length: 15 amino acids. Per the germline V gene, CDR1 is SEHNR and CDR2 is FQNEAQ (reference sequence). The CDR3 protein is CASSQERSSGNTIYF. CDR3 in DNA: TGTGCCAGCAGCCAAGAGCGGAGCTCTGGAAACACCATATATTTT.

This clonotype has a count of ten or more. The chain recombines TRBV7-2 with TRBJ1-5; no reliable D call. CDR3 length equals 15 residues. V was trimmed by 2 bases and J by 2 bases, leaving 10 bases between them. Per the germline V gene, CDR1 is SGHTA and CDR2 is FQGNSA. CDR3 sequence: CASSLFGNGNQPQHF. Written as DNA, the CDR3 is TGTGCCAGCAGCTTATTCGGTAATGGCAATCAGCCCCAGCATTTT. Filled out from reference TRBV7-2 and TRBJ1-5, the complete variable domain reads GAGVSQSPSNKVTEKGKDVELRCDPISGHTALYWYRQSLGQGLEFLIYFQGNSAPDKSGLPSDRFSAERTGGSVSTLTIQRTQQEDSAVYLCASSLFGNGNQPQHFGDGTRLSIL.

A note on this clonotype: Possible read error: a much larger clone is one base away. This rearrangement joins TRBV7-3 to TRBJ2-7; the D is unclear. The CDR3 is 14 residues long. Germline assignment: CDR1 SGHTA and CDR2 FQGTGA. The CDR3 nucleotides read TGTGCCAGCAGCAGAGACTCTTTTACCTACGAGCGGTACTTC. It translates to CASSRDSFTYERYF.

This clonotype was detected ten times or more. The V and J genes are TRBV7-6 and TRBJ1-6; weak D call: TRBD1 (6 bases). Trimming removed 1 base at V and 10 bases at J, with 20 bases between. The CDR3 length is 17 residues. The germline V gene has CDR1 SGHVS and CDR2 FNYEAQ. CDR3 in DNA: TGTGCCAGCAGCTTAGGGGGGCGGGCAGGCTTGCCGTCACCCCTCCACTTT. This encodes CASSLGGRAGLPSPLHF. The whole variable domain, remainder taken from reference TRBV7-6 and TRBJ1-6, is GAGVSQSPRYKVTKRGQDVALRCDPISGHVSLYWYRQALGQGPEFLTYFNYEAQQDKSGLPNDRFSAERPEGSISTLTIQRTEQRDSAMYRCASSLGGRAGLPSPLHFGNGTRLTVT.

This clonotype was seen a few times. The V and J genes are TRBV9 and TRBJ2-5, with D possibly being TRBD1 (6 bases). The germline V gene has CDR1 SGDLS and CDR2 YYNGEE. The ends were cut back, 0 bases at V and 1 base at J, with 10 bases in the middle. This CDR3 region has 15 residues. CDR3 nucleotide sequence: TGTGCCAGCAGCGTAGGGGGACACCTCCAAGAGACCCAGTACTTC. Amino acids: CASSVGGHLQETQYF.

A note on this clonotype: One base away lies a much larger clone, so this may be a sequencing read error. The V gene is TRBV2, the J gene TRBJ2-7, with 11 bases that match TRBD1. The CDR3 is 14 residues long. Germline V gene data show CDR1 as SNHLY and CDR2 as FYNNEI. The CDR3 coding sequence is TGTGCCGGCAGGGGACAGGGGGGCATATACGAGCAGTACTTC. Protein product: CAGRGQGGIYEQYF.

Only a few counts were recorded for this clonotype. The rearrangement links TRBV6-1 to TRBJ2-2, with no clear D. CDR3 length equals 12 residues. Between the trimmed V and J ends, which lost 10 bases and 0 bases, there was a span of 6 bases. In germline, CDR1 is MNHNS, CDR2 SASEGT. Written as DNA, the CDR3 is TGTGCCACGTTCGCGAACACCGGGGAGCTGTTTTTT. It translates to CATFANTGELFF.

The rearrangement joins TRBV30 to TRBJ1-6; D gene ambiguous. From germline, CDR1 is GTSNPN and CDR2 SVGIG (reference sequence). This CDR3 region has 15 residues. V was shortened by 2 bases and J by 6 bases, with 14 bases between the two germline ends. DNA for the CDR3: TGTGCCTGGAGTCCATCCGGCCACACTAATTCACCCCTCCACTTT. It yields the protein CAWSPSGHTNSPLHF. Looking up the rest from reference TRBV30 and TRBJ1-6 gives the full variable domain: SQTIHQWPATLVQPVGSPLSLECTVEGTSNPNLYWYRQAAGRGLQLLFYSVGIGQISSEVPQNLSASRPQDRQFILSSKKLLLSDSGFYLCAWSPSGHTNSPLHFGNGTRLTVT.

Remarks on this clonotype: Since a much larger clone is just one base distant, this may be a read error. The chain uses TRBV7-4 and TRBJ2-5; D uncertain. The CDR3 runs 12 residues. The germline CDR1 and CDR2 sequences are SGHVT and SQSDAQ. CDR3 protein: CAGSQVDQTQYF. In DNA, the CDR3 is TGTGCCGGCAGCCAAGTGGATCAGACCCAGTACTTC.

This clonotype was detected a few times. The rearrangement joins TRBV3-1 to TRBJ2-7, with TRBD1 identical over 8 bases. This CDR3 contains 16 residues. The germline V gene has CDR1 LGHDT and CDR2 YNNKEL (reference sequence). Unmatched junction bases numbered 10, after V lost 0 bases and J lost 6 bases. CDR3 sequence (DNA): TGTGCCAGCAGCCAAGAGGGGAGACAGGGGTGCTGCGAGCAGTACTTC. Its protein is CASSQEGRQGCCEQYF.

On this clonotype itself: A junction boundary mismatches the germline segment, possibly from a read error. The rearrangement joins TRBV25-1 to TRBJ1-4; D gene unclear. Germline CDR1 is MGHDK and CDR2 is SYGVNS. The CDR3 has 14 amino acids. Here the CDR3 DNA reads TGTGCCAACTCCTGGAGAGGGCCTAACGAAAAACTGTTTTTT. Translated: CANSWRGPNEKLFF.

This clonotype occurred many times. The genes are TRBV7-8 and TRBJ2-7; possibly TRBD1 for D (5 bases). CDR3 length equals 15 residues. Germline V gives CDR1 SGHVS, CDR2 FQNEAQ. V lost 6 bases and J 5 bases, leaving 20 bases between the germline ends. The DNA of the CDR3 is TGTGCCAGCAGAAAACGTGACAGCCGTTCCGACGAGCAGTACTTC. Its translation is CASRKRDSRSDEQYF.